Listed here are 29 T cell receptor beta chains from one sample, sequenced in a study of control samples from healthy donors and cancer patients. Measured with immunoSEQ multiplex PCR; TCRdb has only the in-frame clones, and not every one. The sample consists of 150,000 to 180,000 clones, about 94% of them appearing once. Sequenced input: blood. These TCRs come from a man aged 35 to 55 in good health.

This clone was observed a single time. The V and J genes are TRBV5-1 and TRBJ2-5; tentatively, D is TRBD1 (5 bases). V shed 4 bases and J shed 5 bases, with 12 bases lying between them. The CDR3 totals 13 residues. Germline V gene sequence: CDR1 SGHRS, CDR2 YFSETQ. In nucleotides, the CDR3 is TGCGCCAGCAGCCCGCCAGGGCGGGAGACCCAGTACTTC. It encodes CASSPPGRETQYF.

The V and J genes are TRBV5-1 and TRBJ1-2; tentatively, D is TRBD1 (5 bases). Trimming took 2 bases from V and 8 from J, leaving 16 bases between them. CDR1 is SGHRS, CDR2 YFSETQ, per germline. CDR3 length: 14 amino acids. The CDR3 protein is CASSFQTEGMGYTF. The CDR3 DNA reads TGCGCCAGCAGCTTCCAGACAGAGGGTATGGGCTACACCTTC. Looking up the rest from reference TRBV5-1 and TRBJ1-2 gives the full variable domain: KAGVTQTPRYLIKTRGQQVTLSCSPISGHRSVSWYQQTPGQGLQFLFEYFSETQRNKGNFPGRFSGRQFSNSRSEMNVSTLELGDSALYLCASSFQTEGMGYTFGSGTRLTVV.

V is TRBV6-6 and J is TRBJ1-5; 8 nucleotides line up with TRBD1. Trimming removed 4 bases from V and 2 bases from J; junction bases left unmatched: 7. Germline V gene lookup returns CDR1 MNHNY and CDR2 SVGAGI (reference sequence). CDR3 length: 16 residues. The CDR3 sequence: CASSFRGQRGNQPQHF. In DNA form, the CDR3 reads TGTGCCAGCAGTTTCAGGGGGCAAAGGGGCAATCAGCCCCAGCATTTT.

The chain uses TRBV6-6 and TRBJ1-1; possible D gene TRBD1, 5 bases. Looked up from germline, CDR1 is MNHNY and CDR2 is SVGAGI (reference sequence). The CDR3 is made up of 13 amino acids. V lost 7 bases and J lost 1, with 10 bases in between. The CDR3 loop reads CASTWTKNTEAFF. CDR3 nucleotides: TGTGCCAGCACTTGGACAAAGAACACTGAAGCTTTCTTT.

The chain uses TRBV6-2 or TRBV6-3 and TRBJ1-2; possible D gene TRBD1, 5 bases. V was cut by 6 bases and J by 6 bases, with 14 bases left in between. This CDR3 comprises 13 residues. Germline CDR1 is MNHEY and CDR2 is SVGEGT. DNA for the CDR3: TGTGCCAGCAGCGACTCCAGGGCGGATGGCTACACCTTC. Its translation: CASSDSRADGYTF.

The V gene is TRBV27, the J gene TRBJ2-2; D might be TRBD1 or TRBD2, each matching 5 bases. The V gene lost 5 bases and the J gene lost 6 bases, with 16 bases spanning the gap. The CDR3 extends over 15 amino acids. Looked up from germline, CDR1 is MNHEY and CDR2 is SMNVEV (reference sequence). The CDR3 nucleotides are TGTGCCAGCAGTGCTACTCTCGTGGGGGCCGGGGAGCTGTTTTTT. Amino acids: CASSATLVGAGELFF.

This clone has a handful of counts. V usage is TRBV7-8 and J usage is TRBJ1-1; no clear D. Trimming shortened V by 4 bases and J by 0 bases, and 12 bases separated the two germline ends. The CDR3 length is 15 residues. Germline loops: CDR1 SGHVS, CDR2 FQNEAQ. The CDR3 sequence is CASSSLSAMNTEAFF. In DNA, the CDR3 is TGTGCCAGCAGCTCCCTGTCAGCAATGAACACTGAAGCTTTCTTT.

The chain combines TRBV29-1 with TRBJ2-4; D may correspond to TRBD1 or TRBD2 (5 bases each). In germline, CDR1 is SQVTM, CDR2 ANQGSEA. V lost 3 bases, J lost 1 base, and 10 bases lay in between. This CDR3 has 14 residues. The CDR3 loop is CSVEGVSAKNIQYF. The CDR3 nucleotides are TGCAGCGTTGAGGGGGTCTCGGCCAAAAACATTCAGTACTTC.

The rearrangement uses TRBV6-5 and TRBJ1-4; TRBD1 is a possible D gene (5 bases). The V end was cut by 6 bases, the J end by 0 bases, with 8 bases between. The CDR3 has 14 amino acids. Per germline, CDR1 MNHEY and CDR2 SVGAGI. CDR3 in amino acids: CASSETATNEKLFF. CDR3 nucleotide sequence: TGTGCCAGCAGCGAGACAGCAACTAATGAAAAACTGTTTTTT.

CDR3 bases: TGTGCCAGTAGTATGGCTAGCGGGTCCTACGAGCAGTACTTC. This encodes CASSMASGSYEQYF. This chain connects TRBV19 to TRBJ2-7; 8 bases are a match to TRBD2. Trimming at V came to 3 bases and at J to 1 base, leaving 2 bases not matched to a gene. This CDR3 region has 14 residues. Germline lookup yields CDR1 LNHDA and CDR2 SQIVND (reference sequence).

This chain uses TRBV19 with TRBJ1-5, with 8 bases aligning to TRBD1. The ends lost 9 bases at V and 6 bases at J; junction bases unmatched: 10. The CDR3 has 14 amino acids. Germline CDR1 reads LNHDA; CDR2 reads SQIVND (reference sequence). Here the CDR3 DNA reads TGTGCCAGCGGACAGGGTTATAGATCTCAGCCCCAGCATTTT. Translation: CASGQGYRSQPQHF.

About this clone itself: Within the sample, other DNA sequences also encode this same CDR3. This chain links TRBV6-5 with TRBJ2-1; TRBD1 agrees at 9 bases. The CDR3 has 15 residues. The ends lost 4 bases at V and 2 bases at J; junction bases unmatched: 3. Germline CDR1 MNHEY, CDR2 SVGAGI. CDR3 DNA sequence: TGTGCCAGCAGTTTAGACAGGGGGGCCTACAATGAGCAGTTCTTC. The encoded protein is CASSLDRGAYNEQFF.

This clone showed up just a few times. The V gene is TRBV2, the J gene TRBJ1-5; D is uncertain. V was clipped by 4 bases and J by 1 base, with 11 bases between them. Germline assignment: CDR1 SNHLY and CDR2 FYNNEI. The CDR3 length is 15 residues. CDR3 sequence reads: CASSASARSNQPQHF. As DNA, the CDR3 is TGTGCCAGCAGTGCCTCGGCCAGGAGCAATCAGCCCCAGCATTTT.

The chain joins TRBV27 to TRBJ2-1; 7 bases fit TRBD2. Germline V lookup: CDR1 MNHEY, CDR2 SMNVEV (reference sequence). The CDR3 sequence is 17 residues long. Trimming removed 2 bases from V and 4 bases from J; junction bases left unmatched: 11. The CDR3 DNA is TGTGCCAGCAGTTTAGGGTTTGCGGGGGTTAGATACAATGAGCAGTTCTTC. It translates to CASSLGFAGVRYNEQFF.

V gene TRBV6-5 combines with J gene TRBJ1-2, with no clear D. Trimming left V 0 bases short and J 2 bases short, with 10 bases between. This CDR3 has 15 residues. Germline CDR1 MNHEY, CDR2 SVGAGI. This CDR3 is CASSYSFAGNYGYTF. In DNA, the CDR3 is TGTGCCAGCAGTTACTCTTTCGCAGGAAACTATGGCTACACCTTC.

The V call is TRBV7-9, the J call TRBJ1-2; TRBD1 is a possible D gene (6 bases). Germline loops: CDR1 SEHNR, CDR2 FQNEAQ (reference sequence). The CDR3 spans 17 residues. V was clipped by 1 base and J by 4 bases, with 19 bases between them. CDR3: CASSLDGGGTLFYGYTF. CDR3 nucleotide sequence: TGTGCCAGCAGCTTAGATGGAGGGGGGACACTATTCTATGGCTACACCTTC.

This rearrangement joins TRBV27 to TRBJ1-2, with 10 nucleotides matching TRBD1. With 6 bases clipped from V and 7 bases from J, the junction kept 11 bases outside the gene matches. CDR3 length equals 15 residues. Germline V gene lookup returns CDR1 MNHEY and CDR2 SMNVEV (reference sequence). CDR3 region: CASRRPGQGFAGYTF. CDR3 nucleotides: TGTGCCAGCAGACGCCCGGGACAGGGGTTTGCTGGCTACACCTTC.

This clone was observed a single time. The gene calls are TRBV19 and TRBJ2-2; D uncertain. The V gene's germline CDR1 is LNHDA and CDR2 SQIVND (reference sequence). V lost 3 bases and J lost 6, with 8 bases in between. The CDR3 loop spans 13 amino acids. CDR3 nucleotides: TGTGCCAGTAGTATCACCCCTTCCGGGGAGCTGTTTTTT. Translating it yields CASSITPSGELFF.

This rearrangement joins TRBV5-1 to TRBJ2-4; D might be TRBD2 (5 bases). V lost 0 bases to trimming and J lost 1 base, with 11 bases between them. This CDR3 spans 16 amino acids. Germline CDR1 and CDR2: SGHRS and YFSETQ. DNA for the CDR3: TGCGCCAGCAGCTTGGGGGAGCTTAGGGCCAAAAACATTCAGTACTTC. It is translated as CASSLGELRAKNIQYF.

The chain employs TRBV1 and TRBJ2-7; TRBD2 reflects the table's D call only, with no check against the DNA. TRBV1 counts as a pseudogene. The CDR3 has 16 amino acids. CDR3 nucleotide sequence: TGCACCAGCAGCCCTCCACTAGCGGCGTACTCCTACGAGCAGTACTTC. Its protein is CTSSPPLAAYSYEQYF.

This chain joins TRBV5-3 and TRBJ1-3; D unclear. TRBV5-3 qualifies as an ORF whose function is uncertain. V shed 0 bases and J shed 1 base, with 17 bases lying between them. The CDR3 runs 18 residues. In DNA, the CDR3 is TGTGCCAGAAGCTTGGCGTGGGCGGACCTGGATTCTGGAAACACCATATATTTT. This codes for CARSLAWADLDSGNTIYF.

Only one count was recorded for this clone. The rearrangement joins TRBV7-2 to TRBJ2-4; possible D gene TRBD2, 5 bases. The CDR3 sequence is 13 residues long. In germline, CDR1 is SGHTA, CDR2 FQGNSA. Trimming left V 7 bases short and J 1 base short, with 8 bases between. The CDR3 bases are TGTGCCAGCACTTCGGGGGCCAAAAACATTCAGTACTTC. As protein: CASTSGAKNIQYF. Full variable domain (rest looked up from reference TRBV7-2 and TRBJ2-4): GAGVSQSPSNKVTEKGKDVELRCDPISGHTALYWYRQSLGQGLEFLIYFQGNSAPDKSGLPSDRFSAERTGGSVSTLTIQRTQQEDSAVYLCASTSGAKNIQYFGAGTRLSVL.

The chain joins TRBV6-2 or TRBV6-3 to TRBJ1-2; 8 nucleotides align to TRBD1. The CDR3 contains 14 residues. Germline V gene sequence: CDR1 MNHEY, CDR2 SVGEGT. J was trimmed by 2 bases and V by 6 bases; bases with no gene match: 5. CDR3 DNA: TGTGCCAGCAGCTGGAACAGGGGGAACTATGGCTACACCTTC. This encodes CASSWNRGNYGYTF.

The V gene is TRBV24-1, the J gene TRBJ2-3; the D is unclear. V lost 8 bases to trimming and J lost 6 bases, with 8 bases between them. Germline V CDR1 and CDR2: KGHDR, SFDVKD. The CDR3 is 11 amino acids. CDR3 sequence (DNA): TGTGCCACCAAGTGGGCGGATACGCAGTATTTT. Residues: CATKWADTQYF.

This rearrangement joins TRBV19 to TRBJ2-3; 8 bases match TRBD1. V was pared by 2 bases and J by 1 base, with 2 bases of the junction left unmatched. The CDR3 consists of 15 residues. Germline V lookup: CDR1 LNHDA, CDR2 SQIVND (reference sequence). The CDR3 loop is CASSIWGQGTDTQYF. For the CDR3, the DNA is TGTGCCAGTAGTATATGGGGACAGGGCACAGATACGCAGTATTTT.

This chain uses TRBV4-2 with TRBJ1-2, with no clear D. Looked up from germline, CDR1 is LGHNA and CDR2 is YNFKEQ. V lost 1 base and J 6 bases, leaving 9 bases between the germline ends. This CDR3 contains 13 residues. The CDR3 protein is CASSQGAGNGYTF. The CDR3 DNA sequence: TGTGCCAGCAGCCAAGGGGCGGGAAATGGCTACACCTTC.

The chain has TRBV11-2 and TRBJ2-2; no clear D gene. This CDR3 contains 15 residues. From germline, CDR1 is SGHAT and CDR2 FQNNGV. V lost 1 base and J lost 1, with 7 bases in between. CDR3 nucleotide sequence: TGTGCCAGCAGCTTAGTTAGAAGGAACACCGGGGAGCTGTTTTTT. Translation: CASSLVRRNTGELFF.

The chain is built from TRBV5-1 and TRBJ1-6; D is undetermined. The ends were cut back, 0 bases at V and 10 bases at J, with 20 bases in the middle. The CDR3 is made up of 17 amino acids. Germline CDR1 SGHRS, CDR2 YFSETQ. As DNA, the CDR3 is TGCGCCAGCAGCTTGGGGTCAGGCAACAGAGGAGCCTCACCCCTCCACTTT. Translation gives CASSLGSGNRGASPLHF.

The chain joins TRBV6-2 or TRBV6-3 to TRBJ1-1, with 7 nucleotides matching TRBD1. With 5 bases clipped from V and 14 bases from J, the junction kept 8 bases outside the gene matches. In germline, CDR1 is MNHEY, CDR2 SVGEGT. CDR3 length: 11 amino acids. Written as DNA, the CDR3 is TGTGCCAGCAGTAAGGGGGCCGGAGGCTTCTTT. Protein sequence: CASSKGAGGFF.